This TCR beta chain was retrieved from a study of blood T cell repertoires in COVID-19. The overall study: Sites across the United States, Italy and Spain contributed samples from acute and convalescent COVID-19. Sources were T cells, B-cell-depleted T cells, or PBMCs; the material itself was cDNA or gDNA.

CDR3 length: 15 residues. CDR1 is SGHDN and CDR2 is FVKESK in the germline V gene. The ends lost 0 bases at V and 3 bases at J; junction bases unmatched: 2. Produced via immunoSEQ multiplex PCR; TCRdb's table is partial and in-frame only. The sample holds approximately 210,000 clones, 75% to 90% seen once. The J gene is TRBJ2-1, the V gene TRBV14; 7 nucleotides match TRBD2. Material: peripheral blood. The origin of this receptor is a man between 35 and 55 years old with acute or convalescent COVID-19. The CDR3 loop is CASSQERGVYNEQFF. The CDR3 coding sequence is TGTGCCAGCAGCCAAGAACGGGGGGTCTACAATGAGCAGTTCTTC. Full variable domain (missing parts from reference TRBV14 and TRBJ2-1): EAGVTQFPSHSVIEKGQTVTLRCDPISGHDNLYWYRRVMGKEIKFLLHFVKESKQDESGMPNNRFLAERTGGTYSTLKVQPAELEDSGVYFCASSQERGVYNEQFFGPGTRLTVL.